This TCR beta chain was sequenced for a study of blood T cell repertoires in COVID-19. Seattle's enrolled individuals joined amid active infection and were then monitored longitudinally. CDR1 is SGDLS, CDR2 YYNGEE, per germline. The CDR3 is made up of 16 amino acids. Trimming at V came to 0 bases and at J to 3 bases, leaving 5 bases not matched to a gene. Assay: immunoSEQ multiplex PCR; the TCRdb copy retains only in-frame clones and omits some. The sample yields under 250,000 clones, approximately 90% seen once. This clone occurred once. This rearrangement joins TRBV9 to TRBJ2-7; 11 bases agree with TRBD1. This TCR derives from a man aged 60-69 years with COVID-19, enrolled during active disease. The sequenced material came from peripheral blood. The CDR3 here is CASSVGGTGGIYEQYF. DNA of the CDR3: TGTGCCAGCAGCGTAGGTGGGACAGGGGGGATCTACGAGCAGTACTTC.